The sequence of this TCR beta chain was determined in a study of shared clonotypes between healthy human individuals. The CDR3 has 15 amino acids. V lost 1 base and J 8 bases, leaving 14 bases between the germline ends. The germline V gene encodes CDR1 MNHEY and CDR2 SMNVEV (reference sequence). Assay used: immunoSEQ multiplex PCR; TCRdb lists only in-frame clones, some missing. The table shows hundreds of thousands of clones, with around 96% occurring only once. Sequences were obtained from memory CD8+ T cells sorted from blood. Subset given: CD45RO+ cells pooled with CCR7-negative TemRA cells. This chain links TRBV27 with TRBJ1-4; tentative D call: TRBD1 (5 bases). The clonotype originates from a man under 40 in good health. The chain's CDR3 is CASSLYTGVREKLFF. In DNA form, the CDR3 reads TGTGCCAGCAGTTTATACACAGGCGTAAGGGAAAAACTGTTTTTT.